Given below is one T cell receptor beta chain in context. This clonotype was observed a few times. No cognate antigen has been identified for it. Base quality data are lacking; no much larger clone is found one base away. The sample originates from a study of T cells after yellow fever vaccination (dated by TCRdb to the late 2010s). Background for the entire study: Libraries from fractions with low cell numbers were prepared with the SMART-Seq v4 Ultra Low Input RNA kit. The cohort comprised two healthy male donors, one aged 18 to 30 and one aged 30 to 40 years. Bulk TCR alpha and beta repertoires were sequenced longitudinally to track T-cell clones before and after primary and booster YFV17D yellow fever vaccination. Blood samples were taken at several timepoints before and after primary and secondary immunization, and bulk PBMC replicates and cell subsets were isolated. The investigation overall reported the following: Most clones expanded after primary vaccination were re-detected after the booster (almost 98% of CD4 and around 88% of CD8), suggesting broad memory maintenance. A small fraction of clonotypes showed up in both the CD4 and CD8 compartments, probably as a result of convergent recombination. Only two donors were included in the study, so the extent to which the findings can be generalized is limited. The secondary T-cell response was found to be weaker but faster than the primary response, with a peak reached on day 5 rather than on day 15. Computational filtering was needed because FACS-sorted repertoires could contain abundant contaminating clonotypes from the bulk population.

TCRdb records Illumina NovaSeq 6000 as the sequencer. Synthesis of TCR cDNA relied on 5'RACE template switching, a step that introduced a universal primer site along with unique molecular identifiers. cDNA synthesis was primed from both the TCR alpha and TCR beta constant segments. Libraries were amplified in two PCR steps, with sample barcodes and sequencing adapters added in the second step. Sequencing of the libraries was done on either Illumina HiSeq 2500 (2x100 bp) or NovaSeq (2x150 bp). In the original analysis: Demultiplexing of reads and collapsing into UMI consensus sequences were performed with MIGEC, and V(D)J alignment was carried out with MiXCR. Vaccine-responding clonotypes were identified with edgeR using replicate PBMC samples, with FDR below 0.01 and a log2 fold change above 5 up to day 15 being required. Bulk clonotypes were assigned CD4 or CD8 identity according to which sequenced CD4 or CD8 repertoire held them at higher abundance. The public reads were reprocessed in TCRdb via fastp at Q25 and MiXCR, keeping in-frame beta chains. Each CDR3 protein gets just one entry, which takes the most common genes and DNA from the rows behind it. The V and J calls here are based on TCRdb, not the publication. The sample table holds fewer than 400,000 distinct CDR3 sequences, of which around 10% were seen once. Of the sample, around 3.2% falls within the top ten clones.

The treatment or condition label for this specimen denotes: live attenuated yellow fever vaccine strain. A standard Ficoll-Paque protocol was used to isolate PBMCs from peripheral blood. Dynabeads CD4 and CD8 positive selection kits were used to isolate CD4 and CD8 T-cell fractions. RNA was extracted with TriZol from bulk PBMCs, CD4 and CD8 fractions, and dextramer-positive and dextramer-negative fractions. The CDR3 goes from the cysteine to the phenylalanine over 14 residues. Only the CDR3 portion is preserved as DNA: 42 bases, with reading frame beginning at the first base. A distance of 11 bases separates the germline ends of V and J, which lose 3 bases and 1 base respectively. The germline V gene (reference sequence) yields DFQATT for CDR1 and SNEGSKA for CDR2.

The sample here was CD4+ T cells sorted from PBMCs, taken 45 days after the yellow fever booster vaccination. This TCR came from a young man who received the YFV17D yellow fever vaccine. The chain was built from TRBV20-1 and TRBJ2-3; TRBD2 is a possible D gene, resting on 6 matching bases. This receptor has the CDR3 CSARLGTGTDTQYF. The sequenced DNA is TGCAGTGCTAGGCTGGGGACTGGCACAGATACGCAGTATTTT.